This T cell receptor beta chain appears in the sequencing data of a study of regulatory T cells in long-lasting Graves disease. Study as a whole: Graves' patients with a new diagnosis had received antithyroid drugs under 3 months.

Points on this clonotype: The target antigen is unknown.

Broader study findings: With persistent disease, TRBV28, TRBJ1-2 and TRBJ2-5 were the favored segments.

The CDR3 sequence is 14 residues long. The V and J ends lost 6 bases and 0 bases respectively, with 9 bases between them. Germline assignment: CDR1 MDHEN and CDR2 SYDVKM. Building the TCR beta libraries relied on iRepertoire HTBI primers, and CDR3 regions underwent Arm-PCR. Using its own MiXCR run on the multiplex PCR reads, TCRdb lists one record per CDR3 protein. The table has around 480,000 distinct CDR3 sequences, 15% to 20% seen once. The time point here: newly diagnosed GD, antithyroid drugs for less than 3 months. RNA extracted from PBMCs served as the sequencing template. These data were likewise used in another study, on T cells in Graves' hyperthyroidism and ophthalmopathy. That report adds: The TCR CDR3 first-round RT-PCR relied on the HTBI primer set.

The sample in question was peripheral blood mononuclear cells (PBMCs), obtained at new diagnosis, from a patient treated with antithyroid drugs. V and J are TRBV28 and TRBJ1-3; no firm D call. The sequence derives from a man aged 35-49 years with Graves disease. In DNA form, the CDR3 reads TGTGCCAGCAGCCCAGGCTTCTCTGGAAACACCATATATTTT. Protein product: CASSPGFSGNTIYF.